Shown below are 7 T cell receptor beta chains from a single sample sequenced in a study of blood T cell repertoires in COVID-19. Here immunoSEQ multiplex PCR was the method, and the copy in TCRdb shows in-frame clones only, minus some. The sample includes some 99,000 clones, about 87% of them seen just once. The sequenced material came from peripheral blood. These receptor sequences come from a human donor with COVID-19, enrolled during active disease. The donor label of this sample is uncertain.

This chain joins TRBV11-2 and TRBJ1-1; TRBD1 matches at 8 bases. The length of the CDR3 is 16 residues. V lost 5 bases, J lost 6 bases, and 14 bases stayed unmatched. Germline CDR1 SGHAT, CDR2 FQNNGV. CDR3 nucleotides: TGTGCCAGCAGCATCGGGGCAGGGGGCGCGGTACCTGAAGCTTTCTTT. Translating it yields CASSIGAGGAVPEAFF.

The chain joins TRBV6-4 to TRBJ2-1; TRBD1 agrees at 9 bases. This CDR3 spans 15 amino acids. V was pared by 6 bases and J by 3 bases, with 6 bases of the junction left unmatched. CDR1 is MRHNA, CDR2 SNTAGT, per germline. The CDR3 DNA reads TGTGCCAGCAGCTCCTCGGACAGGGGCTACAATGAGCAGTTCTTC. Its protein is CASSSSDRGYNEQFF.

The V and J genes are TRBV7-4 and TRBJ1-5, with D possibly TRBD1 on 5 matching bases. In germline, CDR1 is SGHVT, CDR2 SQSDAQ. The ends were cut back, 3 bases at V and 0 bases at J, with 24 bases in the middle. The CDR3 length is 20 residues. CDR3 in DNA: TGTGCCAGCAGCTTCTTTACCGGGACTCTGGGGGGGTATAGCAATCAGCCCCAGCATTTT. This codes for CASSFFTGTLGGYSNQPQHF.

This chain uses TRBV7-9 with TRBJ2-3; TRBD1 matches at 7 bases. This CDR3 is 15 amino acids long. Germline V gives CDR1 SEHNR, CDR2 FQNEAQ (reference sequence). V lost 4 bases, J lost 2 bases, and 6 bases stayed unmatched. CDR3 coding DNA: TGTGCCAGCAGCTCGGGGACAGAGTTCACAGATACGCAGTATTTT. Translating gives CASSSGTEFTDTQYF.

The chain links TRBV19 to TRBJ2-7; D is perhaps TRBD1 (5 bases). There are 13 residues in the CDR3. CDR1 LNHDA and CDR2 SQIVND come from the germline V gene (reference sequence). Between the trimmed V and J ends, which lost 2 bases and 7 bases, there was a span of 12 bases. CDR3 bases: TGTGCCAGTAGTATACAAGGGGTGGGGGAGCAGTACTTC. It encodes CASSIQGVGEQYF.

This clone was counted a single time. The chain couples TRBV6-5 to TRBJ1-4; D possibly corresponds to TRBD1 (5 bases). The CDR3 extends over 13 amino acids. CDR1 and CDR2 from the germline V gene are MNHEY and SVGAGI. Trimming left V 4 bases short and J 8 bases short, with 11 bases between. As DNA, the CDR3 is TGTGCCAGCAGTTTTGGGGCCGGGGAAAAACTGTTTTTT. Translating gives CASSFGAGEKLFF.

The chain carries TRBV7-2 and TRBJ2-3; weak D call: TRBD1 (6 bases). Germline V CDR1 and CDR2: SGHTA, FQGNSA. The CDR3 spans 14 residues. V lost 1 base to trimming and J lost 8 bases, with 13 bases between them. CDR3 sequence reads: CASSLDRATVTQYF. CDR3 DNA sequence: TGTGCCAGCAGCTTAGACAGGGCAACGGTTACGCAGTATTTT.